This TCR beta chain came from a study of human versus mouse CDR3 diversity and MHC coevolution. For the study at large: Between roughly 5.5 x 10^6 and 1.6 x 10^7 valid reads came from each sample. Study-wide results and limits: About 1.7 million TCR beta clonotypes were estimated for humans, the largest repertoire. Mice had fewer CDR3 deletions and insertions than humans on average.

As concerns this clone: Antigen unknown.

Sequencing used immunoSEQ multiplex PCR; TCRdb keeps in-frame clones, though not all of them. The sample lists about 77,000 clones, about nine tenths occurring once. With 6 bases removed from V and 3 bases from J, the gap between germline ends came to 12 bases. Looked up from germline, CDR1 is SQVTM and CDR2 is ANQGSEA. This CDR3 is 13 amino acids long. This TCR was sampled from a person aged 30 to 69 in good health. This chain uses TRBV29-1 with TRBJ2-1; tentative D call: TRBD1 (6 bases). Material: naive CD4+ T cells from blood. Sample subset: CD45RO-negative CD62L-positive naive CD4 T cells. The CDR3 loop reads CSVRGVLYNEQFF. For the CDR3, the DNA is TGCAGCGTCAGGGGCGTCCTCTACAATGAGCAGTTCTTC.